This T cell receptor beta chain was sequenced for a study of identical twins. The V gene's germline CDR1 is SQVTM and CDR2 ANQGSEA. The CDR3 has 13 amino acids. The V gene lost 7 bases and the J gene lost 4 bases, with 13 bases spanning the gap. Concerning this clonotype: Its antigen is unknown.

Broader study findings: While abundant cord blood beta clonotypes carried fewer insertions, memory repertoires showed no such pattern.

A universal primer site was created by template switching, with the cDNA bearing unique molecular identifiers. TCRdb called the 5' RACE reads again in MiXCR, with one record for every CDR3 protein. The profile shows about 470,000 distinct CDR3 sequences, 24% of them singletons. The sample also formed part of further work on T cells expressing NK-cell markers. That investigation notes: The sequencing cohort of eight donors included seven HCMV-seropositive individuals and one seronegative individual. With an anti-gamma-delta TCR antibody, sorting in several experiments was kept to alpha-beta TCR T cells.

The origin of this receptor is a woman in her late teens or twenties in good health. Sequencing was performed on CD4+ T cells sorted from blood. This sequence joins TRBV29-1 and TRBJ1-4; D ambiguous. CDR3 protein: CSAGGRDNEKLFF. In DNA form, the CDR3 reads TGCAGCGCCGGAGGACGGGATAATGAAAAACTGTTTTTT.